This is a list of T cell receptor beta chains from one sample in a study of OX40 agonist ivuxolimab in advanced cancers. TCRdb's copy holds only in-frame clones and misses some; the assay was immunoSEQ multiplex PCR. The profile covers 60,000 to 90,000 clones, with over 85% appearing a single time and about 0.4% taken by the ten largest. The sample was CD4+ or CD8+ T cells sorted from blood, taken in a trial of the OX40 agonist ivuxolimab. These receptors all come from an adult with an advanced solid tumor such as melanoma, head and neck, liver or kidney cancer. Each CDR3 is given with its conserved first and last residue. A D gene is named only where the DNA matches it firmly.

TRBV19	TRBJ1-3	TRBD1	TGTGCCAGTCGGACAGGATCGTCGAACACCATATATTTT	CASRTGSSNTIYF
TRBV18	TRBJ2-7	TRBD1	TGTGCCAGCCAGGGAGGCTTCAGGACAGGGACCTACGAGCAGTACTTC	CASQGGFRTGTYEQYF
TRBV28	TRBJ1-5	TRBD1	TGTGCCAGCAGTTCGGACAGGGGTTACAATCAGCCCCAGCATTTT	CASSSDRGYNQPQHF
TRBV18	TRBJ2-5	.	TGTGCCAGCTCAATAACAGGGACTTGGCAGGAGACCCAGTACTTC	CASSITGTWQETQYF
TRBV10-3	TRBJ2-1	.	TGTGCCATCAGTGAGTCCCAACTTCCAATCATCCAGTTCTTC	CAISESQLPIIQFF
TRBV7-2	TRBJ2-1	.	TGTGCCAGCAGCTTAGTCGGGGCTAGCGTTGAGCAGTTCTTC	CASSLVGASVEQFF
TRBV5-1	TRBJ2-7	TRBD2	TGCGCCAGCAGCTTGGTGGCTAGCGGGGTCAGCTACGAGCAGTACTTC	CASSLVASGVSYEQYF
TRBV5-4	TRBJ2-5	TRBD2	TGTGCCAGCAGCACCAACCTAGCGGGAGAAGAGACCCAGTACTTC	CASSTNLAGEETQYF
TRBV5-1	TRBJ2-3	TRBD2	TGCGCCAGCAGCTTCACCGCGGGAGGGCCCGTCACAGATACGCAGTATTTT	CASSFTAGGPVTDTQYF
TRBV9	TRBJ1-1	.	TGTGCCAGCAGCGGTTCACCTCACACTGAAGCTTTCTTT	CASSGSPHTEAFF